The 26 T cell receptor beta chains below come from one sample, sequenced in a study of cytomegalovirus exposure and HLA in healthy donors. Vbeta (60) and Jbeta (13) primers were used in the PCR. The assay was immunoSEQ multiplex PCR, and TCRdb's table has in-frame clones only and misses some. This table holds 190,000 or so clones, roughly 78% found once. Sequenced sample: PBMCs. The receptors stem from a girl aged 5-17 years in good health and CMV-seropositive.

The chain joins TRBV4-3 to TRBJ1-2; TRBD1 matches at 7 bases. The CDR3 runs to 16 residues. Looked up from germline, CDR1 is LGHNA and CDR2 is YSLEER. After removal of 4 bases from V and 4 bases from J, the junction contained 12 bases not matched to a gene. The CDR3 is CASSPETTGLIYGYTF. The CDR3 DNA reads TGCGCCAGCAGCCCTGAAACGACAGGGTTGATCTATGGCTACACCTTC.

V usage is TRBV18 and J usage is TRBJ2-5; TRBD2 might be the D (6 bases). This CDR3 is 14 amino acids long. Trimming took 3 bases from V and 4 from J, leaving 12 bases between them. Germline lookup yields CDR1 KGHSH and CDR2 LQKENI. CDR3 sequence (DNA): TGTGCCAGCTCACCGGGGGGAGTGGGAGAGACCCAGTACTTC. Amino acid sequence: CASSPGGVGETQYF.

The chain employs TRBV7-2 and TRBJ1-1; a possible D gene is TRBD1 (6 bases). In germline, CDR1 is SGHTA, CDR2 FQGNSA. This CDR3 is built from 15 residues. V lost 4 bases to trimming and J lost 5 bases, with 17 bases between them. The CDR3 nucleotides read TGTGCCAGCAGCTCTACAGGGACCGCAAGGACTGAAGCTTTCTTT. This codes for CASSSTGTARTEAFF.

This rearrangement joins TRBV30 to TRBJ2-1; 7 bases align to TRBD1. Germline CDR1 and CDR2: GTSNPN and SVGIG (reference sequence). With 2 bases clipped from V and 5 bases from J, the junction kept 6 bases outside the gene matches. The length of the CDR3 is 14 residues. CDR3 nucleotide sequence: TGTGCCTGGAGTTCCGACAGGGCAGACAATGAGCAGTTCTTC. Protein: CAWSSDRADNEQFF.

The chain has TRBV4-1 and TRBJ2-3; 7 positions agree with TRBD1. Trimming cost V 6 bases and J 2 bases; bases outside gene matches: 14. CDR1 and CDR2 from the germline V gene are MGHRA and YSYEKL. CDR3 length: 17 residues. CDR3 sequence (DNA): TGCGCCAGCAGTACGGTACGCCGGGACAGAGACACAGATACGCAGTATTTT. Its protein product is CASSTVRRDRDTDTQYF.

A few counts support this clone. This chain connects TRBV4-3 to TRBJ1-6; tentatively, D is TRBD1 (5 bases). This CDR3 has 16 amino acids. Looked up from germline, CDR1 is LGHNA and CDR2 is YSLEER. Trimming took 0 bases from V and 9 from J, leaving 15 bases between them. The DNA of the CDR3 is TGCGCCAGCAGCCAAGATGGGCAGGGTTGGAGTTCACCCCTCCACTTT. It is translated as CASSQDGQGWSSPLHF.

This chain joins TRBV15 and TRBJ1-4, with a weak D call TRBD1 (5 bases). The CDR3 length is 11 residues. CDR1 is LNHNV, CDR2 YYDKDF, per germline (reference sequence). The V end lost 5 bases, the J end lost 8 bases, and 6 bases lay between the germline ends. Here the CDR3 reads CATSRGEKLFF. In DNA, the CDR3 is TGTGCCACCAGCCGGGGGGAAAAACTGTTTTTT.

The V and J genes are TRBV28 and TRBJ2-3; D gene uncertain. The CDR3 runs to 15 residues. In germline, CDR1 is MDHEN, CDR2 SYDVKM. V shed 2 bases and J shed 0 bases, with 9 bases lying between them. In DNA form, the CDR3 reads TGTGCCAGCAGTTTACCCTACCCTAGCACAGATACGCAGTATTTT. Translating gives CASSLPYPSTDTQYF.

This clone showed up just a few times. CDR3 nucleotide sequence: TGCGCCAGCAGCCAAGATTTGGGGGGGCGCGAGCAGTACTTC. It yields the protein CASSQDLGGREQYF. The rearrangement joins TRBV4-3 to TRBJ2-7, with a weak D call TRBD2 (7 bases). Trimming removed 0 bases from V and 6 bases from J, with 12 bases in between. The germline gives CDR1 LGHNA, CDR2 YSLEER. The CDR3 has 14 amino acids.

The rearrangement links TRBV5-1 to TRBJ2-3; no reliable D call. The V and J ends lost 4 bases and 0 bases respectively, with 12 bases between them. The CDR3 loop spans 15 amino acids. Per the germline V gene, CDR1 is SGHRS and CDR2 is YFSETQ. The DNA for the CDR3 is TGCGCCAGCAGCCCAGGAACTGGGAGCACAGATACGCAGTATTTT. Its protein is CASSPGTGSTDTQYF.

This clone was seen once. The chain is built from TRBV6-5 and TRBJ2-7; no reliable D call. Germline values: CDR1 MNHEY, CDR2 SVGAGI. V was pared by 6 bases and J by 1 base, with 10 bases between. CDR3 size: 13 residues. CDR3 amino acids: CASRLSTSYEQYF. CDR3 nucleotides: TGTGCCAGCAGACTATCTACTTCCTACGAGCAGTACTTC.

The chain links TRBV5-1 to TRBJ2-1; 9 nucleotides agree with TRBD1. The CDR3 sequence is 16 residues long. Germline V CDR1 and CDR2: SGHRS, YFSETQ. The V and J ends lost 7 bases and 4 bases, in that order; junction bases with no gene match: 12. CDR3 region: CASYDLGTGSYNEQFF. Written as DNA, the CDR3 is TGCGCCAGCTACGATCTCGGGACAGGGTCATACAATGAGCAGTTCTTC.

The chain joins TRBV29-1 to TRBJ1-5; 7 nucleotides align to TRBD1. V was pared by 4 bases and J by 6 bases, with 9 bases of the junction left unmatched. Looked up from germline, CDR1 is SQVTM and CDR2 is ANQGSEA. This CDR3 has 14 amino acids. The CDR3 DNA sequence: TGCAGCGTTGTTACAGGGGAGGCGGCTCAGCCCCAGCATTTT. Residues: CSVVTGEAAQPQHF. The full variable domain, in which reference TRBV29-1 and TRBJ1-5 provide the parts outside the CDR3, is SAVISQKPSRDICQRGTSLTIQCQVDSQVTMMFWYRQQPGQSLTLIATANQGSEATYESGFVIDKFPISRPNLTFSTLTVSNMSPEDSSIYLCSVVTGEAAQPQHFGDGTRLSIL.

This chain joins TRBV7-2 and TRBJ1-4; D call uncertain. The CDR3 loop spans 13 amino acids. The V gene lost 4 bases and the J gene lost 6 bases, with 9 bases spanning the gap. Germline V gene lookup returns CDR1 SGHTA and CDR2 FQGNSA. For the CDR3, the DNA is TGTGCCAGCAGCTCTGGGCTGGATGAAAAACTGTTTTTT. Its protein product is CASSSGLDEKLFF.

Only a few counts were recorded for this clone. The V and J genes are TRBV6-1 and TRBJ1-4, with 8 positions matching TRBD1. The ends lost 1 base at V and 8 bases at J; junction bases unmatched: 3. The CDR3 loop spans 14 amino acids. Germline V CDR1 and CDR2: MNHNS, SASEGT. The CDR3 protein is CASSEGTGKEKLFF. The CDR3 DNA follows: TGTGCCAGCAGTGAAGGGACAGGGAAAGAAAAACTGTTTTTT.

The chain links TRBV6-5 to TRBJ2-7; TRBD1 matches 8 bases. Trimming cost V 2 bases and J 4 bases; bases outside gene matches: 4. The CDR3 totals 14 residues. CDR1 MNHEY and CDR2 SVGAGI come from the germline V gene. The CDR3 spells CASSYRGQGYEQYF. CDR3 coding DNA: TGTGCCAGCAGTTACCGTGGACAGGGTTACGAGCAGTACTTC.

This rearrangement joins TRBV7-9 to TRBJ1-1; 8 bases are shared with TRBD1. This CDR3 has 14 residues. V dropped 5 bases and J dropped 3; count of bases not matched to a gene: 5. Per the germline V gene, CDR1 is SEHNR and CDR2 is FQNEAQ (reference sequence). CDR3 sequence (DNA): TGTGCCAGCAGCCCGGACAGGGACTACACTGAAGCTTTCTTT. This sequence encodes CASSPDRDYTEAFF.

V gene TRBV6-4 combines with J gene TRBJ2-1; 10 nucleotides agree with TRBD2. The CDR3 extends over 15 amino acids. Germline values: CDR1 MRHNA, CDR2 SNTAGT. V lost 4 bases to trimming and J lost 5 bases; unmatched junction nucleotides: 5. CDR3 protein: CASSVSGGDNNEQFF. CDR3 nucleotides: TGTGCCAGCAGTGTGAGCGGGGGGGACAACAATGAGCAGTTCTTC.

This clone was found once. The gene calls are TRBV7-8 and TRBJ1-5; TRBD1 matches at 9 bases. The CDR3 is 17 residues long. CDR1 SGHVS and CDR2 FQNEAQ come from the germline V gene. With V trimmed by 5 bases and J by 6 bases, 14 bases remained unmatched. Here the CDR3 reads CASSPSGGTGSGQPQHF. CDR3 sequence (DNA): TGTGCCAGCAGCCCATCGGGGGGGACAGGGTCTGGTCAGCCCCAGCATTTT.

This clone turned up a few times. The chain links TRBV6-1 to TRBJ2-7, with a possible D match to TRBD1 (6 bases). Germline V CDR1 and CDR2: MNHNS, SASEGT. This CDR3 has 14 amino acids. Trimming pared 3 bases from V and 2 bases from J, leaving 11 bases between. CDR3 amino acids: CASSDDQGPYEQYF. For the CDR3, the DNA is TGTGCCAGCAGTGATGACCAGGGGCCCTACGAGCAGTACTTC.

The chain uses TRBV9 and TRBJ1-1, with TRBD1 as a possible D gene (5 bases). The V gene lost 0 bases and the J gene lost 11 bases, with 17 bases spanning the gap. The CDR3 runs 14 residues. Germline-derived CDR1 and CDR2 are SGDLS and YYNGEE. The CDR3 protein is CASSVGGGFGIAFF. DNA of the CDR3: TGTGCCAGCAGCGTAGGGGGGGGGTTCGGGATTGCTTTCTTT.

J is TRBJ2-5 and V is TRBV6-5, with no clear D. V dropped 8 bases and J dropped 5 bases, with 12 bases sitting between them. The CDR3 is 12 amino acids. CDR1 is MNHEY and CDR2 is SVGAGI in the germline V gene. CDR3 loop: CASFDMPETQYF. For the CDR3, the DNA is TGTGCCAGCTTCGACATGCCGGAGACCCAGTACTTC.

This chain joins TRBV4-2 and TRBJ2-7; 13 bases map to TRBD2. Trimming at V came to 4 bases and at J to 0 bases, leaving 3 bases not matched to a gene. Germline values: CDR1 LGHNA, CDR2 YNFKEQ. The CDR3 has 16 amino acids. This chain's CDR3 is CASSLTSGGDSYEQYF. Here the CDR3 DNA reads TGTGCCAGCAGCCTCACTAGCGGGGGGGACTCCTACGAGCAGTACTTC.

V usage is TRBV5-4 and J usage is TRBJ1-2; tentatively, D is TRBD1 (5 bases). Germline V lookup: CDR1 SGHNT, CDR2 YYREEE (reference sequence). CDR3 length equals 14 residues. V lost 5 bases and J lost 1, with 12 bases in between. CDR3 residues: CASSRVDNNYGYTF. The DNA for the CDR3 is TGTGCCAGCAGTCGGGTGGACAATAACTATGGCTACACCTTC.

The chain combines TRBV27 with TRBJ1-3, with 7 bases identical to TRBD1. Trimming at V came to 3 bases and at J to 0 bases, leaving 17 bases not matched to a gene. The CDR3 is 20 residues long. Germline CDR1 MNHEY, CDR2 SMNVEV (reference sequence). This chain's CDR3 is CASSFSPLGAGGYSGNTIYF. The CDR3 DNA follows: TGTGCCAGCAGTTTCTCGCCCCTTGGGGCAGGGGGGTACTCTGGAAACACCATATATTTT.

In this sample, this clone turned up a few times. V is TRBV5-5 and J is TRBJ1-2; the match to TRBD1 covers 10 bases. V was clipped by 3 bases and J by 7 bases; unmatched bases: 6. This CDR3 comprises 14 residues. CDR1 SGHKS and CDR2 YYEKEE come from the germline V gene (reference sequence). The CDR3 DNA sequence: TGTGCCAGCAGCTGGACGACAGGGGGCAGTGGCTACACCTTC. This encodes CASSWTTGGSGYTF. Full variable domain (missing parts from reference TRBV5-5 and TRBJ1-2): DAGVTQSPTHLIKTRGQQVTLRCSPISGHKSVSWYQQVLGQGPQFIFQYYEKEERGRGNFPDRFSARQFPNYSSELNVNALLLGDSALYLCASSWTTGGSGYTFGSGTRLTVV.